These 25 T cell receptor beta chains came from one sample sequenced in a study of blood T cell repertoires in COVID-19. The assay was immunoSEQ multiplex PCR, and TCRdb's table has in-frame clones only and misses some. The top ten hold approximately 2.2% of the sample, which has roughly 130,000 clones, about 88% seen once. The sample taken for sequencing was PBMCs or T cells enriched from blood (not recorded which). The receptors come from a woman aged 50 to 60 who had recovered from COVID-19.

The chain combines TRBV4-1 with TRBJ2-1; 9 nucleotides line up with TRBD1. Looked up from germline, CDR1 is MGHRA and CDR2 is YSYEKL. The CDR3 covers 15 residues. V dropped 4 bases and J dropped 6; count of bases not matched to a gene: 7. CDR3 amino acids: CASSPGQGPSNEQFF. The DNA for the CDR3 is TGCGCCAGCAGCCCCGGACAGGGGCCCTCCAATGAGCAGTTCTTC.

The chain employs TRBV21-1 and TRBJ2-7; the table gives TRBD1 as D, unverified against the DNA. TRBV21-1 counts as a pseudogene. There are 19 residues in the CDR3. CDR3 DNA sequence: TGTGCCAGCAGCAAAGAACCGGGACAGGGAAAAGGGGCCTCCTACGAGCAGTACTTC. As protein: CASSKEPGQGKGASYEQYF.

The chain couples TRBV7-2 to TRBJ2-5; possible D gene TRBD1, 6 bases. Germline CDR1 and CDR2: SGHTA and FQGNSA. This CDR3 has 16 residues. The germline V and J ends were trimmed by 3 bases and 5 bases, with 19 bases remaining between them. This CDR3 reads CASSFPSQGNTETQYF. Written as DNA, the CDR3 is TGTGCCAGCAGCTTTCCGTCCCAGGGGAATACGGAGACCCAGTACTTC. Full variable domain (outside the CDR3, taken from reference TRBV7-2 and TRBJ2-5): GAGVSQSPSNKVTEKGKDVELRCDPISGHTALYWYRQSLGQGLEFLIYFQGNSAPDKSGLPSDRFSAERTGGSVSTLTIQRTQQEDSAVYLCASSFPSQGNTETQYFGPGTRLLVL.

The rearrangement uses TRBV5-8 and TRBJ1-6; D is unresolved. Trimming removed 1 base from V and 8 bases from J, with 4 bases in between. Germline CDR1 is SGHTS and CDR2 is YDEGEE. The CDR3 runs 12 residues. The CDR3: CASSLLYSPLHF. DNA for the CDR3: TGTGCCAGCAGCTTGCTATATTCACCCCTCCACTTT.

This clone was observed once. The gene calls are TRBV6-5 and TRBJ2-7; D might be TRBD1 (5 bases). The CDR3 covers 14 residues. CDR1 MNHEY and CDR2 SVGAGI come from the germline V gene. Trimming shortened V by 4 bases and J by 4 bases, and 14 bases separated the two germline ends. The CDR3, as DNA: TGTGCCAGCAGTTCACGAGGAAGGGGATACGAGCAGTACTTC. Protein product: CASSSRGRGYEQYF.

The genes are TRBV12-3 or TRBV12-4 and TRBJ1-1, with TRBD1 as a possible D gene (6 bases). Between the trimmed V and J ends, which lost 6 bases and 9 bases, there was a span of 17 bases. The CDR3 is made up of 13 amino acids. CDR3 in amino acids: CASRQGQVPKAFF. The CDR3 DNA is TGTGCCAGCAGACAGGGTCAGGTCCCCAAAGCTTTCTTT.

This clone was observed once. This chain uses TRBV7-9 with TRBJ1-2, with 8 positions matching TRBD1. Germline loops: CDR1 SEHNR, CDR2 FQNEAQ (reference sequence). The CDR3 is 15 residues long. After removal of 4 bases from V and 4 bases from J, the junction contained 8 bases not matched to a gene. In DNA, the CDR3 is TGTGCCAGCAGCTCGCTGGACAGGGATTTCTATGGCTACACCTTC. This sequence encodes CASSSLDRDFYGYTF. The full variable domain, with the rest looked up from reference TRBV7-9 and TRBJ1-2, is DTGVSQNPRHKITKRGQNVTFRCDPISEHNRLYWYRQTLGQGPEFLTYFQNEAQLEKSRLLSDRFSAERPKGSFSTLEIQRTEQGDSAMYLCASSSLDRDFYGYTFGSGTRLTVV.

This rearrangement joins TRBV5-5 to TRBJ1-6; 7 bases match TRBD1. CDR3 length: 15 amino acids. J was trimmed by 4 bases and V by 3 bases; bases with no gene match: 4. Germline CDR1 SGHKS, CDR2 YYEKEE (reference sequence). The CDR3 DNA reads as TGTGCCAGCAGCTCGCAGGGGGGTTATAATTCACCCCTCCACTTT. Amino acid sequence: CASSSQGGYNSPLHF.

The rearrangement links TRBV2 to TRBJ1-2; 7 bases fit TRBD1. Unmatched junction bases numbered 11, after V lost 9 bases and J lost 1 base. Germline V gene sequence: CDR1 SNHLY, CDR2 FYNNEI. The CDR3 contains 15 residues. This chain's CDR3 is CARGTDPLINYGYTF. In nucleotides, the CDR3 is TGTGCCAGAGGGACAGACCCACTAATTAACTATGGCTACACCTTC.

This clone was counted only a few times. The V gene is TRBV19, the J gene TRBJ1-5; 9 bases agree with TRBD1. CDR1 LNHDA and CDR2 SQIVND come from the germline V gene (reference sequence). With 10 bases clipped from V and 4 bases from J, the junction kept 8 bases outside the gene matches. The CDR3 loop spans 14 amino acids. CDR3 sequence: CATEGTGINQPQHF. Written as DNA, the CDR3 is TGTGCCACCGAAGGGACAGGGATTAATCAGCCCCAGCATTTT. The full variable domain, with the rest looked up from reference TRBV19 and TRBJ1-5, is DGGITQSPKYLFRKEGQNVTLSCEQNLNHDAMYWYRQDPGQGLRLIYYSQIVNDFQKGDIAEGYSVSREKKESFPLTVTSAQKNPTAFYLCATEGTGINQPQHFGDGTRLSIL.

This rearrangement joins TRBV11-2 to TRBJ1-2; D is ambiguous. The V end lost 5 bases, the J end lost 6 bases, and 13 bases lay between the germline ends. The CDR3 is made up of 13 amino acids. Germline CDR1 is SGHAT and CDR2 is FQNNGV. The CDR3 nucleotides read TGTGCCAGCAGCGCTGAGGGTCAGGATGGCTACACCTTC. The encoded protein is CASSAEGQDGYTF.

This clone came up a few times. The V and J genes are TRBV18 and TRBJ1-1, with 9 bases lining up with TRBD1. The length of the CDR3 is 19 residues. Germline trimming cut 2 bases from V and 3 bases from J; bases unmatched to any gene: 16. Germline V gene lookup returns CDR1 KGHSH and CDR2 LQKENI. CDR3 DNA: TGTGCCAGCTCACCAAGGGTACAGGGGGCGGCCCGGGGGCACACTGAAGCTTTCTTT. Its translation is CASSPRVQGAARGHTEAFF.

V and J are TRBV10-3 and TRBJ2-1; 7 positions agree with TRBD1. Germline CDR1 and CDR2: ENHRY and SYGVKD. The junction had 4 bases not matched to a gene; V was cut back by 4 bases and J by 1 base. The CDR3 sequence is 15 residues long. Written as DNA, the CDR3 is TGTGCCATCAGTGGTCGGGACAGATCCTACAATGAGCAGTTCTTC. Translation gives CAISGRDRSYNEQFF.

This clone was detected only a few times. The rearrangement links TRBV4-1 to TRBJ2-7, with 9 nucleotides matching TRBD1. V shed 4 bases, J shed 3 bases, and the junction held 7 bases outside the gene matches. CDR3 length: 15 residues. Germline lookup yields CDR1 MGHRA and CDR2 YSYEKL. The CDR3 sequence is CASSPRTGEVYEQYF. CDR3 DNA: TGCGCCAGCAGCCCTCGGACAGGGGAGGTCTACGAGCAGTACTTC.

This chain joins TRBV7-8 and TRBJ1-6; 10 bases agree with TRBD1. Unmatched junction bases numbered 13, after V lost 5 bases and J lost 12 bases. The CDR3 contains 16 residues. Germline CDR1 and CDR2: SGHVS and FQNEAQ. The CDR3 bases are TGTGCCAGCAGCCCGGAGGGACAGGGGATGGGGTTACCCCTCCACTTT. As protein: CASSPEGQGMGLPLHF.

The chain combines TRBV5-1 with TRBJ2-5, with D maybe TRBD2 (5 bases). CDR3 size: 15 residues. Germline-derived CDR1 and CDR2 are SGHRS and YFSETQ. V shed 0 bases and J shed 2 bases, with 11 bases lying between them. The CDR3, as DNA: TGCGCCAGCAGCTTGGGAGTATCGGGGCAAGAGACCCAGTACTTC. It specifies CASSLGVSGQETQYF.

This chain joins TRBV6-5 and TRBJ2-3; perhaps TRBD1 as D (6 bases). The CDR3 is 14 amino acids. V was trimmed by 8 bases and J by 2 bases, leaving 14 bases between them. Germline V gene data show CDR1 as MNHEY and CDR2 as SVGAGI. The DNA for the CDR3 is TGTGCCAGCTCAACGACAGGCTACACAGATACGCAGTATTTT. It specifies CASSTTGYTDTQYF.

V gene TRBV6-5 combines with J gene TRBJ1-3, with D unresolved. CDR3 size: 16 residues. CDR1 and CDR2 from the germline V gene are MNHEY and SVGAGI. The V end was cut by 2 bases, the J end by 0 bases, with 11 bases between. The CDR3 nucleotides read TGTGCCAGCAGTTACCGAGGAGGGATCTCTGGAAACACCATATATTTT. Residues: CASSYRGGISGNTIYF.

This chain links TRBV7-2 with TRBJ1-2; no reliable D call. V lost 1 base to trimming and J lost 4 bases, with 13 bases between them. Germline-derived CDR1 and CDR2 are SGHTA and FQGNSA. This CDR3 comprises 15 residues. In nucleotides, the CDR3 is TGTGCCAGCAGCTTAGATGTTGGGCCCGCCTATGGCTACACCTTC. Translating it yields CASSLDVGPAYGYTF. The whole variable domain, remainder taken from reference TRBV7-2 and TRBJ1-2, is GAGVSQSPSNKVTEKGKDVELRCDPISGHTALYWYRQSLGQGLEFLIYFQGNSAPDKSGLPSDRFSAERTGGSVSTLTIQRTQQEDSAVYLCASSLDVGPAYGYTFGSGTRLTVV.

The chain has TRBV30 and TRBJ2-5, with 9 bases that match TRBD1. V was clipped by 3 bases and J by 5 bases; unmatched bases: 4. This CDR3 is 13 amino acids long. Looked up from germline, CDR1 is GTSNPN and CDR2 is SVGIG (reference sequence). Here the CDR3 DNA reads TGTGCCTGGAGGGACAGGGGACAGGAGACCCAGTACTTC. Encoded protein: CAWRDRGQETQYF.

The gene calls are TRBV10-2 and TRBJ2-5; D is uncertain. Per the germline V gene, CDR1 is WSHSY and CDR2 is SAAADI. V lost 4 bases to trimming and J lost 5 bases, with 11 bases between them. The CDR3 extends over 13 amino acids. The CDR3 region is CASSVGSIETQYF. CDR3 DNA: TGCGCCAGCAGTGTTGGTAGTATCGAGACCCAGTACTTC.

The chain combines TRBV9 with TRBJ1-2; perhaps TRBD1 as D (6 bases). Germline values: CDR1 SGDLS, CDR2 YYNGEE. The V gene lost 4 bases and the J gene lost 2 bases, with 18 bases spanning the gap. This CDR3 region has 16 residues. The CDR3 nucleotides are TGTGCCAGCAGCCCCCGGGGTGGGGGCACGAACTATGGCTACACCTTC. It specifies CASSPRGGGTNYGYTF.

The chain carries TRBV5-1 and TRBJ1-2; 12 bases line up with TRBD1. Germline V lookup: CDR1 SGHRS, CDR2 YFSETQ. The CDR3 is made up of 16 amino acids. V shed 3 bases and J 5 bases; nucleotides not matched to a gene: 8. CDR3 nucleotides: TGCGCCAGCAGCTCCCGGGGACAGGGGGCTGGATATGGCTACACCTTC. This codes for CASSSRGQGAGYGYTF.

The table lists this clone with a count of one. V is TRBV11-3 and J is TRBJ2-5; 9 positions match TRBD1. V gave up 1 base and J gave up 5 bases; unmatched junction bases: 5. The CDR3 contains 15 residues. Germline CDR1 is SGHNT and CDR2 is YENEEA. The CDR3 sequence is CASSLVQGARETQYF. In nucleotides, the CDR3 is TGTGCCAGCAGCTTAGTACAGGGGGCGAGGGAGACCCAGTACTTC.

This chain joins TRBV7-9 and TRBJ1-1; the D is unclear. The CDR3 loop spans 15 amino acids. The V gene's germline CDR1 is SEHNR and CDR2 FQNEAQ (reference sequence). V shed 1 base and J shed 3 bases, with 12 bases lying between them. The CDR3 loop is CASSLGQAFDTEAFF. In DNA, the CDR3 is TGTGCCAGCAGCTTAGGGCAGGCCTTTGACACTGAAGCTTTCTTT.